These 11 T cell receptor beta chains originate from one sample sequenced in a study of CD8+ T cells in alopecia areata. The sequencing template was cDNA reverse transcribed from extracted RNA. Measured with immunoSEQ multiplex PCR; TCRdb has only the in-frame clones, and not every one. This sample has around 7,300 clones, with about 65% found just once. Those with alopecia areata gave lesional scalp punch biopsies and peripheral blood. The source material was skin, sampled at week 0. The receptor source for this set is a human donor with alopecia areata.

V and J are TRBV18 and TRBJ2-1; D not certain. Germline V gives CDR1 KGHSH, CDR2 LQKENI. The CDR3 has 14 residues. Trimming took off 0 bases at V and 6 bases at J, with 9 bases between the two ends. The CDR3 loop is CASSPPGTTNEQFF. The CDR3 DNA is TGTGCCAGCTCACCACCGGGCACGACCAATGAGCAGTTCTTC.

The count of this clone is one. J is TRBJ2-1 and V is TRBV7-8; TRBD2 agrees at 7 bases. Per the germline V gene, CDR1 is SGHVS and CDR2 is FQNEAQ. The trim removed 1 base at V and 4 bases at J, leaving 10 bases unmatched. This CDR3 region has 17 residues. CDR3 residues: CASSLGEGRRYYNEQFF. The CDR3 DNA reads TGTGCCAGCAGCTTAGGGGAGGGGCGACGATATTACAATGAGCAGTTCTTC.

This CDR3 is CASSLGKNNSPLHF. The CDR3 region has the DNA TGTGCCAGCAGCTTAGGCAAAAACAATTCACCCCTCCACTTT. This sequence joins TRBV7-3 and TRBJ1-6; no clear D. Germline V gives CDR1 SGHTA, CDR2 FQGTGA. Trimming removed 2 bases at V and 7 bases at J, with 9 bases between. CDR3 size: 14 residues.

This sequence joins TRBV7-2 and TRBJ2-1; D may be TRBD2 (6 bases). There are 15 residues in the CDR3. The germline V gene encodes CDR1 SGHTA and CDR2 FQGNSA. V was clipped by 3 bases and J by 9 bases, with 18 bases between them. The CDR3 DNA reads as TGTGCCAGCAGCTTCAGAGGACTATCTATTAGTGAGCAGTTCTTC. Translation gives CASSFRGLSISEQFF.

V usage is TRBV6-1 and J usage is TRBJ2-4; 7 positions match TRBD1. Germline CDR1 and CDR2: MNHNS and SASEGT. The ends lost 6 bases at V and 12 bases at J; junction bases unmatched: 8. This CDR3 spans 12 amino acids. The CDR3 spells CASSGDSSGQYF. The CDR3 DNA sequence: TGTGCCAGCAGCGGGGACAGTTCGGGTCAGTACTTC.

This sequence joins TRBV7-9 and TRBJ2-5; D is ambiguous. From germline, CDR1 is SEHNR and CDR2 FQNEAQ (reference sequence). The CDR3 extends over 14 amino acids. Trimming removed 4 bases from V and 5 bases from J, with 14 bases in between. CDR3 sequence reads: CASSSRPLIETQYF. The CDR3 DNA reads TGTGCCAGCAGCTCTAGGCCCCTCATTGAGACCCAGTACTTC.

This chain uses TRBV29-1 with TRBJ2-1; TRBD2 matches 9 bases. The ends lost 0 bases at V and 4 bases at J; junction bases unmatched: 7. Per germline, CDR1 SQVTM and CDR2 ANQGSEA. The CDR3 is 16 amino acids. The CDR3 spells CSVEDNAGGRYNEQFF. The CDR3 coding sequence is TGCAGCGTTGAAGATAACGCGGGGGGGCGATACAATGAGCAGTTCTTC.

The chain recombines TRBV6-1 with TRBJ1-1; D is possibly TRBD1 (6 bases). The V end was cut by 6 bases, the J end by 2 bases, with 10 bases between. Looked up from germline, CDR1 is MNHNS and CDR2 is SASEGT. This CDR3 has 13 amino acids. CDR3 DNA sequence: TGTGCCAGCAGGCTACAGGGAAACACTGAAGCTTTCTTT. It codes for CASRLQGNTEAFF.

The V and J genes are TRBV27 and TRBJ1-6, with D tentatively TRBD1 (5 bases). Trimming removed 8 bases from V and 5 bases from J, with 16 bases in between. Germline CDR1 is MNHEY and CDR2 is SMNVEV (reference sequence). The CDR3 runs 15 residues. CDR3 coding DNA: TGTGCCAGCCGACAGTTCGCTACTAATAATTCACCCCTCCACTTT. Its protein product is CASRQFATNNSPLHF.

This sequence joins TRBV7-5 and TRBJ1-1. TRBV7-5 is deemed a pseudogene. This CDR3 is 16 amino acids long. Here the CDR3 DNA reads TGTGTCAGAAGCCAGATCCGGGTCCCCAGGAACACTGAAGCTTTCTTT. This codes for CVRSQIRVPRNTEAFF.

About this clone: The identical CDR3 is also encoded by other nucleotide sequences in the sample. The chain employs TRBV9 and TRBJ1-5, with D perhaps TRBD1 (5 bases). Per germline, CDR1 SGDLS and CDR2 YYNGEE. Trimming pared 8 bases from V and 3 bases from J, leaving 15 bases between. There are 14 residues in the CDR3. As DNA, the CDR3 is TGTGCCAGTAGCTTGGGACCGAACAATCAGCCCCAGCATTTT. It translates to CASSLGPNNQPQHF.